These 26 T cell receptor beta chains were all obtained from the same sample, sequenced in a study of identical twins. TCRdb independently ran MiXCR on the 5' RACE reads; one entry per CDR3 protein. Here the sample spans 690,000 or so distinct CDR3 sequences, 8.5% to 9% being singletons. This sample also belongs to another study, concerning yellow fever vaccine responses in identical twins.

Sample: PBMCs. These receptors were collected from a woman between 18 and 29 years old in good health.

J is TRBJ2-5 and V is TRBV28; 9 bases line up with TRBD2. With V trimmed by 3 bases and J by 2 bases, 13 bases remained unmatched. CDR1 is MDHEN and CDR2 is SYDVKM in the germline V gene. The CDR3 extends over 18 amino acids. CDR3 protein: CASSFMGSASGVQETQYF. DNA of the CDR3: TGTGCCAGCAGTTTTATGGGTAGCGCTAGCGGGGTACAAGAGACCCAGTACTTC.

This rearrangement joins TRBV7-9 to TRBJ2-5, with 13 bases fitting TRBD2. CDR1 is SEHNR, CDR2 FQNEAQ, per germline (reference sequence). V shed 3 bases and J 4 bases; nucleotides not matched to a gene: 2. The CDR3 has 15 amino acids. The DNA for the CDR3 is TGTGCCAGCAGCTTCGGACTAGCGGGAGCAGAGACCCAGTACTTC. This gives the protein CASSFGLAGAETQYF.

The V and J genes are TRBV28 and TRBJ2-3; D is ambiguous. V lost 3 bases and J lost 7, with 5 bases in between. Germline values: CDR1 MDHEN, CDR2 SYDVKM. This CDR3 is 11 amino acids long. The chain's CDR3 is CASSFENTQYF. In DNA form, the CDR3 reads TGTGCCAGCAGTTTTGAAAATACGCAGTATTTT.

This clonotype was observed a handful of times. The chain has TRBV20-1 and TRBJ2-2, with D perhaps matching TRBD2 (6 bases). The CDR3 runs to 15 residues. V lost 3 bases, J lost 3 bases, and 14 bases lay in between. Germline V gene sequence: CDR1 DFQATT, CDR2 SNEGSKA (reference sequence). The CDR3 region is CSARDPSVDTGELFF. The CDR3 region has the DNA TGCAGTGCTAGGGATCCTAGCGTAGACACCGGGGAGCTGTTTTTT.

This chain connects TRBV14 to TRBJ2-1; 9 bases are a match to TRBD2. V was pared by 4 bases and J by 3 bases, with 7 bases of the junction left unmatched. The CDR3 loop spans 16 amino acids. Germline-derived CDR1 and CDR2 are SGHDN and FVKESK. The CDR3: CASSLIAGEFYNEQFF. The CDR3, as DNA: TGTGCCAGCAGCCTAATAGCGGGAGAGTTCTACAATGAGCAGTTCTTC.

This clonotype has a count of ten or more. The rearrangement uses TRBV3-1 and TRBJ2-1; D not certain. The length of the CDR3 is 13 residues. Germline V gives CDR1 LGHDT, CDR2 YNNKEL (reference sequence). V shed 8 bases and J shed 2 bases, with 10 bases lying between them. DNA for the CDR3: TGTGCCAGCGGTTATAGAGCCTACAATGAGCAGTTCTTC. Its translation is CASGYRAYNEQFF.

There are a few counts of this clonotype. V and J are TRBV29-1 and TRBJ2-1, with D perhaps matching TRBD2 (7 bases). The ends were cut back, 3 bases at V and 12 bases at J, with 12 bases in the middle. The CDR3 runs to 11 residues. Germline CDR1 SQVTM, CDR2 ANQGSEA. CDR3 region: CSVDRGGRQFF. The CDR3 nucleotides are TGCAGCGTTGATAGGGGGGGCCGGCAGTTCTTC.

The chain joins TRBV12-3 or TRBV12-4 to TRBJ2-1; 7 bases match TRBD1. V lost 4 bases, J lost 8 bases, and 14 bases stayed unmatched. The CDR3 consists of 16 residues. The CDR3 sequence: CASSSISSDRVYEQFF. CDR3 nucleotide sequence: TGTGCCAGCAGTTCTATTTCCTCTGACAGGGTCTATGAGCAGTTCTTC.

This clonotype was detected many times. This chain links TRBV12-3 or TRBV12-4 with TRBJ2-3, with 7 bases identical to TRBD1. V trimming: 8 bases; J trimming: 4 bases; junction bases outside the gene matches: 6. The CDR3 totals 13 residues. The CDR3 nucleotides are TGTGCCAGCCGACGACAGGGCCCAGATACGCAGTATTTT. Encoded protein: CASRRQGPDTQYF.

The sample holds many counts of this clonotype. The chain has TRBV6-2 or TRBV6-3 and TRBJ2-3; D might be TRBD2 (6 bases). CDR3 size: 14 residues. The germline gives CDR1 MNHEY, CDR2 SVGEGT. Between the trimmed V and J ends, which lost 2 bases and 8 bases, there was a span of 14 bases. CDR3 nucleotide sequence: TGTGCCAGCAGTTACAGAGGACTACCGGGTACGCAGTATTTT. It is translated as CASSYRGLPGTQYF.

The J gene is TRBJ2-6, the V gene TRBV7-9; maybe TRBD1 (6 bases). Germline CDR1 reads SEHNR; CDR2 reads FQNEAQ (reference sequence). The ends were cut back, 4 bases at V and 5 bases at J, with 12 bases in the middle. CDR3 length: 15 residues. This CDR3 is CASSSTDSRANVLTF. CDR3 DNA sequence: TGTGCCAGCAGCTCGACGGACAGCAGGGCCAACGTCCTGACTTTC.

This clonotype has a count of ten or more. The V gene is TRBV20-1, the J gene TRBJ2-5; TRBD2 agrees at 8 bases. There are 14 residues in the CDR3. The J segment lost 7 bases and the V segment lost 5 bases, leaving 12 bases of the junction unmatched. Looked up from germline, CDR1 is DFQATT and CDR2 is SNEGSKA (reference sequence). CDR3: CSAAGLGGEGTQYF. CDR3 sequence (DNA): TGCAGTGCTGCGGGACTCGGGGGGGAGGGGACCCAGTACTTC.

This clonotype was recorded a few times. V and J are TRBV9 and TRBJ2-5; 10 bases fit TRBD1. V was pared by 3 bases and J by 4 bases, with 9 bases of the junction left unmatched. This CDR3 comprises 16 residues. The V gene's germline CDR1 is SGDLS and CDR2 YYNGEE. The CDR3: CASSGGTGQGRETQYF. Written as DNA, the CDR3 is TGTGCCAGCAGCGGGGGGACGGGACAGGGGCGAGAGACCCAGTACTTC.

The chain couples TRBV18 to TRBJ2-3, with D possibly TRBD1 on 5 matching bases. The V end was cut by 3 bases, the J end by 9 bases, with 16 bases between. The CDR3 totals 14 residues. Germline V gene sequence: CDR1 KGHSH, CDR2 LQKENI. CDR3 sequence (DNA): TGTGCCAGCTCACCGGGCGCGTCAAACAGGACGCAGTATTTT. As protein: CASSPGASNRTQYF.

In DNA, the CDR3 is TGCGCCAGCAGCCAAGGTTTTGAATCCTACGAGCAGTACTTC. The encoded protein is CASSQGFESYEQYF. The chain carries TRBV4-3 and TRBJ2-7, with D unclear. This CDR3 comprises 14 residues. V lost 1 base and J 1 base, leaving 8 bases between the germline ends. The germline V gene has CDR1 LGHNA and CDR2 YSLEER.

The chain carries TRBV7-9 and TRBJ2-5; a weak D match, TRBD1 (5 bases). The CDR3 length is 13 residues. CDR1 SEHNR and CDR2 FQNEAQ come from the germline V gene (reference sequence). Trimming removed 3 bases at V and 5 bases at J, with 10 bases between. The CDR3 DNA follows: TGTGCCAGCAGCTTCGGCAGGGATGAGACCCAGTACTTC. It is translated as CASSFGRDETQYF.

The CDR3 sequence: CASSQRVGLYNEQFF. DNA for the CDR3: TGTGCCAGCAGCCAAAGAGTCGGTCTGTACAATGAGCAGTTCTTC. The chain has TRBV7-3 and TRBJ2-1; D is unclear. The CDR3 totals 15 residues. Deletions cut 5 bases from V and 4 bases from J, with 15 bases between. Germline V gene sequence: CDR1 SGHTA, CDR2 FQGTGA.

The CDR3 spells CASAFRDRAYNEQFF. The CDR3 DNA sequence: TGTGCCAGCGCCTTCCGGGACAGGGCCTACAATGAGCAGTTCTTC. The chain links TRBV27 to TRBJ2-1; 9 nucleotides match TRBD1. The CDR3 covers 15 residues. Trimming took 8 bases from V and 2 from J; bases not matched to a gene: 7. Germline V gives CDR1 MNHEY, CDR2 SMNVEV (reference sequence).

This clonotype was found a few times. The chain combines TRBV20-1 with TRBJ2-1; TRBD2 matches 10 bases. Germline CDR1 is DFQATT and CDR2 is SNEGSKA (reference sequence). Trimming took 1 base from V and 4 from J; bases not matched to a gene: 4. The CDR3 is 15 amino acids. CDR3 nucleotides: TGCAGTGCTAGAGTAGGGACTAGCGCTTACAATGAGCAGTTCTTC. It translates to CSARVGTSAYNEQFF.

The V gene is TRBV6-1, the J gene TRBJ2-5; maybe TRBD2 (6 bases). Trimming left V 3 bases short and J 4 bases short, with 9 bases between. CDR1 is MNHNS, CDR2 SASEGT, per germline. CDR3 length: 13 amino acids. The DNA of the CDR3 is TGTGCCAGCAGTGATTGGGGGGTAGAGACCCAGTACTTC. Translated, it gives CASSDWGVETQYF.

Concerning this clonotype itself: At one boundary the junction diverges from the germline segment, which might be a read error. The chain recombines TRBV6-5 with TRBJ1-1; D is possibly TRBD1 (5 bases). This CDR3 is 14 amino acids long. CDR1 and CDR2 (germline): MNHEY, SVGAGI. The CDR3: CASSYSRGRSEGCF. The CDR3, as DNA: TGTGCCAGCAGTTACTCGAGGGGCCGGTCCGAGGGGTGCTTT.

Only a few counts were recorded for this clonotype. The genes are TRBV27 and TRBJ2-7, with 7 bases matching TRBD1. V was clipped by 2 bases and J by 2 bases; unmatched bases: 6. The germline V gene has CDR1 MNHEY and CDR2 SMNVEV (reference sequence). The CDR3 spans 15 residues. The CDR3 nucleotides are TGTGCCAGCAGTTTAACCGGGACAGCTACCTACGAGCAGTACTTC. Its translation: CASSLTGTATYEQYF.

This clonotype appeared many times. The chain is built from TRBV7-8 and TRBJ2-1; 13 nucleotides line up with TRBD2. After removal of 4 bases from V and 6 bases from J, the junction contained 9 bases not matched to a gene. Per the germline V gene, CDR1 is SGHVS and CDR2 is FQNEAQ. CDR3 length: 17 amino acids. Here the CDR3 reads CASSSHTSGGAGNEQFF. The CDR3 coding sequence is TGTGCCAGCAGCTCGCATACTAGCGGGGGGGCCGGCAATGAGCAGTTCTTC.

This clonotype was detected ten times or more. V usage is TRBV11-2 and J usage is TRBJ2-3, with 11 positions matching TRBD2. The CDR3 sequence is 19 residues long. V was clipped by 2 bases and J by 1 base; unmatched bases: 11. Germline-derived CDR1 and CDR2 are SGHAT and FQNNGV. This chain's CDR3 is CASSLPVFSGGEGTDTQYF. DNA of the CDR3: TGTGCCAGCAGCTTACCCGTTTTTAGCGGGGGGGAGGGCACAGATACGCAGTATTTT. Full variable domain (outside the CDR3, taken from reference TRBV11-2 and TRBJ2-3): EAGVAQSPRYKIIEKRQSVAFWCNPISGHATLYWYQQILGQGPKLLIQFQNNGVVDDSQLPKDRFSAERLKGVDSTLKIQPAKLEDSAVYLCASSLPVFSGGEGTDTQYFGPGTRLTVL.

The CDR3 is CASRIGGREQFF. The CDR3 DNA is TGCGCCAGCAGGATCGGGGGGCGCGAGCAGTTCTTC. The chain combines TRBV5-1 with TRBJ2-1, with TRBD2 as a possible D gene (7 bases). The germline V and J ends were trimmed by 5 bases and 10 bases, with 13 bases remaining between them. Per the germline V gene, CDR1 is SGHRS and CDR2 is YFSETQ. This CDR3 contains 12 residues. Complete variable domain (other parts from reference TRBV5-1 and TRBJ2-1): KAGVTQTPRYLIKTRGQQVTLSCSPISGHRSVSWYQQTPGQGLQFLFEYFSETQRNKGNFPGRFSGRQFSNSRSEMNVSTLELGDSALYLCASRIGGREQFFGPGTRLTVL.

Many counts were recorded for this clonotype. The chain employs TRBV9 and TRBJ2-2; the D gene is possibly TRBD1 (5 bases). Germline V CDR1 and CDR2: SGDLS, YYNGEE. V lost 8 bases to trimming and J lost 1 base, with 6 bases between them. The CDR3 totals 12 residues. CDR3 sequence reads: CASQGNTGELFF. The CDR3, as DNA: TGTGCCAGTCAGGGGAACACCGGGGAGCTGTTTTTT.